This T cell receptor (beta chain) was sequenced for a study of blood T cell repertoires in COVID-19. Study details: From T cells, B-cell-depleted T cells, or PBMCs came the material, which was cDNA or gDNA.

The study drew participants aged about 18 to 95 years from some 25 US areas. In the study's own analysis: Reference gene primers were amplified, and this amplification served to estimate nucleated cell counts. The data were produced by immunoSEQ multiplex PCR, yet TCRdb's version contains in-frame clones alone and is incomplete. V, J and clone size were drawn from that table, and D and trimming were deduced from the DNA. The sample records some 130,000 clones, roughly 90% being singletons. The specimen sequenced was PBMCs or T cells enriched from blood (not recorded which). The source is a middle-aged man who had recovered from COVID-19.

Written as DNA, the CDR3 is TGTGCCAGCAGCCGCGGAGGGGCCCAAGAGACCCAGTACTTC. It codes for CASSRGGAQETQYF. This sequence joins TRBV7-2 and TRBJ2-5; TRBD2 is a possible D gene (6 bases). The CDR3 runs 14 residues. V shed 5 bases and J shed 1 base, with 11 bases lying between them. Germline V gene data show CDR1 as SGHTA and CDR2 as FQGNSA.